This is a list of T cell receptor beta chains from one sample in a study of shared clonotypes between healthy human individuals. Method: immunoSEQ multiplex PCR; TCRdb's copy keeps in-frame clones and lacks some. The data show hundreds of thousands of clones, 92% seen once. The specimen sequenced was naive CD8+ T cells sorted from blood. These receptors all come from a man aged 25-45 years in good health. Each CDR3 is given with its conserved first and last residue. D genes are given only for firm matches. Only some rows state a clone size, as once, few, many or a class for expanded clones.

abundance	j_gene	v_gene	d_gene	CDR3nt	CDR3aa
NA	TRBJ2-7	TRBV30	TRBD2	TGTGCCTGGAGTAAAGGGACTAGCGGGAGCTACGAGCAGTACTTC	CAWSKGTSGSYEQYF
NA	TRBJ2-2	TRBV13	TRBD1	TGTGCCAGCAGCTTAGAGGGGGCTAACACCGGGGAGCTGTTTTTT	CASSLEGANTGELFF
NA	TRBJ2-1	TRBV13	TRBD2	TGTGCCAGCAGCTTCGAAGGGACTAGCGCCAACAATGAGCAGTTCTTC	CASSFEGTSANNEQFF
NA	TRBJ1-5	TRBV9	NA	TGTGCCAGCAGCGTAGATTATAGCAATCAGCCCCAGCATTTT	CASSVDYSNQPQHF
once	TRBJ2-5	TRBV7-5	NA	TGTGTCAGAAGCGCAGGACAGGCCCAAGAGACCCAGTACTTC	CVRSAGQAQETQYF
NA	TRBJ1-2	TRBV28	NA	TGTGCCAGCAGCCCGTCGTCCGGGATCCACTATGGCTACACCTTC	CASSPSSGIHYGYTF
NA	TRBJ2-7	TRBV5-1	NA	TGCGCCAGCAGCGACTTGGGAGGGGGCACTTACGAGCAGTACTTC	CASSDLGGGTYEQYF
NA	TRBJ2-1	TRBV6-1	NA	TGTGCCGTCTCGGACTCAGTAGTGAATGAGCAGTTCTTC	CAVSDSVVNEQFF
NA	TRBJ2-1	TRBV7-9	TRBD2	TGTGCCAGCAGCGAACACCGTACTAGCGGGAGGCCCAATGAGCAGTTCTTC	CASSEHRTSGRPNEQFF
NA	TRBJ1-1	TRBV11-2	NA	TGTGCCAGCAGCTCAATAGGGGGGTTGGGCACTGAAGCTTTCTTT	CASSSIGGLGTEAFF
NA	TRBJ2-3	TRBV11-2	NA	TGTGCCAGCAGCTTAGCGGGCCTTAGCTGGGATACGCAGTATTTT	CASSLAGLSWDTQYF
NA	TRBJ2-5	TRBV7-8	TRBD2	TGTGCCAGCAGCCTCAGCGCCGGGACTAGCGGTCCAATGACCCAGTACTTC	CASSLSAGTSGPMTQYF
NA	TRBJ1-5	TRBV30	NA	TGTGCCTGGAGTCGTAGGGGAGTGGGGGACAATCAGCCCCAGCATTTT	CAWSRRGVGDNQPQHF